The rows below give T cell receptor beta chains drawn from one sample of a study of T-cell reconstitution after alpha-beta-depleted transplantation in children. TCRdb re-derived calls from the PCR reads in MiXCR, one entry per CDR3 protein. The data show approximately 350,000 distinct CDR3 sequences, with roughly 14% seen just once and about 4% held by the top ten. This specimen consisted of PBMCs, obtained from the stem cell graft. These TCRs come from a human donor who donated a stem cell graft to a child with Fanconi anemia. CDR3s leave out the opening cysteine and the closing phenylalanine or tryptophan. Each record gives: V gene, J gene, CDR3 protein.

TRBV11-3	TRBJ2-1	ASSIHPIRSSYNEQF
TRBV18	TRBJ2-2	ASSPQRDTGELF
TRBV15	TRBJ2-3	ATSRASGTAKADTQY
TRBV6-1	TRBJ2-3	ASTQGTGGGDTQY
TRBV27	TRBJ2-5	ASSFSTGARETQY
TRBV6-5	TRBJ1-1	ASSYADTNTEAF
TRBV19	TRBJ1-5	ASSSGTVNQPQH
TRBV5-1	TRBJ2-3	ASSLVGTGKDTQY
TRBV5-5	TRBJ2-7	ASRLSGAPRKQY
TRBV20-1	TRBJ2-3	SATRLAGDDTQY
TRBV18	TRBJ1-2	ASSETAGRYGYT
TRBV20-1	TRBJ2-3	SARDRSLGADTQY
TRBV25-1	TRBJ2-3	ASSEQSTDTQY
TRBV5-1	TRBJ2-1	ASSLEGTSGYNEQF
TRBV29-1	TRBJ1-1	SVERQGGTEAF
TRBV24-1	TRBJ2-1	ATSDFRAERLNEQF
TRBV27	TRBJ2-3	ASSLSSGTQY
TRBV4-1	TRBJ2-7	ASSPRSAGAIYEQY
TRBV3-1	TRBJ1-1	ASSLNVFRVTSSTEVF
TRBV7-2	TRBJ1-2	ASSVTGTQLGYT
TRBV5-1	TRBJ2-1	ASSLEPEYEQF
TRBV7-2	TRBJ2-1	ASSLGQRDPYNEQF
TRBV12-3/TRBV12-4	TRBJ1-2	ASSFGQFAGYGYT
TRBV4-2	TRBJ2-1	ASSQGAGTRADEQF
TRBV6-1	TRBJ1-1	ASSERRADTEAF
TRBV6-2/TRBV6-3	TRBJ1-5	ASSYGRGNQPQH
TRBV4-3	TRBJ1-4	ASSQDGLDNEKLF